The clone carrying this T cell receptor beta chain was counted between two and nine times. Antigen unknown. This sample is part of a study of beta chain features in type 1 diabetes. General study findings and limits: Moderate yet significant TCRB CDR3 shortening was seen in Type 1 diabetes patients in all four CD4+ subsets.

Germline CDR1 reads SGHRS; CDR2 reads YFSETQ. V gave up 0 bases and J gave up 8 bases, with 11 bases separating them. The CDR3 is made up of 14 amino acids. Reverse transcription of all isolated RNA meant that expressed TCRB transcripts were sequenced. Repertoires were generated with immunoSEQ multiplex PCR, while TCRdb's copy carries only in-frame clones and drops some. The data hold hundreds of thousands of clones, with roughly 13% observed a single time. The V call is TRBV5-1, the J call TRBJ1-4; D is uncertain. Sequenced material: naive CD4+ T cells from blood. This receptor was obtained from a man aged 18-30 years with type 1 diabetes. The CDR3, as DNA: TGCGCCAGCAGCTTGGTGCCGCCGGGGGAAAAACTGTTTTTT. Protein product: CASSLVPPGEKLFF.